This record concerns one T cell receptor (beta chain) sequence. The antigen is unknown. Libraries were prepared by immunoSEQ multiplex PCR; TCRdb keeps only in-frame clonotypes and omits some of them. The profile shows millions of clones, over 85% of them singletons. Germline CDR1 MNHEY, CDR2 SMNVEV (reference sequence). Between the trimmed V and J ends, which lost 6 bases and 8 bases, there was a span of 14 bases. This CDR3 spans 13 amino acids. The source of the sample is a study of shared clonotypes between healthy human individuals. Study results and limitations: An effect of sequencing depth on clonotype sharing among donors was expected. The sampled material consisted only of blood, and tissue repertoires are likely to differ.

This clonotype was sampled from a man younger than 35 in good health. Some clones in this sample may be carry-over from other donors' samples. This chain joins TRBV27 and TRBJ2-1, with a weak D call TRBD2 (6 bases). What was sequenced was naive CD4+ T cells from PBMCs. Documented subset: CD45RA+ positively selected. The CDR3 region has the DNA TGTGCCAGCAGCACCGGGACTCTTTATGAGCAGTTCTTC. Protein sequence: CASSTGTLYEQFF.